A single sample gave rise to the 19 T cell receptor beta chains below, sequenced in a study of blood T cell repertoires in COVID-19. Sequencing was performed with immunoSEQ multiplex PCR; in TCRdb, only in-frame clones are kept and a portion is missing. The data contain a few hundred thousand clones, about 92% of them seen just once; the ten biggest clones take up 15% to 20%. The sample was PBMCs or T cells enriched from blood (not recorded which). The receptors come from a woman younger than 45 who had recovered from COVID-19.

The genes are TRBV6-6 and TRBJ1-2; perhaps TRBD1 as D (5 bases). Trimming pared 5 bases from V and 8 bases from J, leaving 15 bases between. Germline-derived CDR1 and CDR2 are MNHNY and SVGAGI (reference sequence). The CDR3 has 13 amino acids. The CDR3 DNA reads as TGTGCCAGCAGTCGCGTCAGGGCAGAAGGCTACACCTTC. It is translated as CASSRVRAEGYTF.

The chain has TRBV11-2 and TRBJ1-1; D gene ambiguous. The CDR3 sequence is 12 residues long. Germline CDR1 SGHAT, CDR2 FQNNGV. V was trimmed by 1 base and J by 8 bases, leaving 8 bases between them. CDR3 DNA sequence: TGTGCCAGCAGCTTAGTTACGGGGGAAGCTTTCTTT. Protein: CASSLVTGEAFF.

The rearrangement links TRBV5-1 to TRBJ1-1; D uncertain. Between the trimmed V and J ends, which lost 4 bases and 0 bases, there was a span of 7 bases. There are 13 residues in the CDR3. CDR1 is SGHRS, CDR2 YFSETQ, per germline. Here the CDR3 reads CASSQQMNTEAFF. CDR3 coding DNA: TGCGCCAGCAGCCAACAGATGAACACTGAAGCTTTCTTT.

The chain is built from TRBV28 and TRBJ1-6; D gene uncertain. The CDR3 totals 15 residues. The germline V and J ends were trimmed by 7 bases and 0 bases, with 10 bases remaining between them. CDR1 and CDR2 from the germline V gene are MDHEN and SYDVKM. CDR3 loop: CASITPGSYNSPLHF. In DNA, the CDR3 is TGTGCCAGCATCACACCGGGCTCCTATAATTCACCCCTCCACTTT.

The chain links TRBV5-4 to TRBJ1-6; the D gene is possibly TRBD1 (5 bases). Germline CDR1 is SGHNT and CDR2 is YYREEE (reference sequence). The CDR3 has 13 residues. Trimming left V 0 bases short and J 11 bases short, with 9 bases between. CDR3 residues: CASSLEEGTPLHF. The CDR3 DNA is TGTGCCAGCAGCTTGGAGGAGGGGACACCCCTCCACTTT.

DNA for the CDR3: TGCAGCGGAGGGCACAGCAACTATGGCTACACCTTC. Its translation is CSGGHSNYGYTF. J is TRBJ1-2 and V is TRBV29-1; D ambiguous. The CDR3 runs 12 residues. With 7 bases removed from V and 2 bases from J, the gap between germline ends came to 11 bases. Germline V lookup: CDR1 SQVTM, CDR2 ANQGSEA.

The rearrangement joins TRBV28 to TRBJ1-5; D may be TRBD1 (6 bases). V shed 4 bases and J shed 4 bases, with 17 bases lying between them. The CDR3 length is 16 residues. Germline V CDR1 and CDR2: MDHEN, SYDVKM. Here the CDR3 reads CASSSAGTQINQPQHF. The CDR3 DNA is TGTGCCAGCAGTTCAGCCGGGACACAAATTAATCAGCCCCAGCATTTT.

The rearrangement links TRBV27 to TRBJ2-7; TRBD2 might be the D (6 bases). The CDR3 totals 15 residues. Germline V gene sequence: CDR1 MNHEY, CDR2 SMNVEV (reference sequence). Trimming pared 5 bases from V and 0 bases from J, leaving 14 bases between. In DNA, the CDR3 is TGTGCCAGCAGTCCCCGACTAGGGAGCTCCTACGAGCAGTACTTC. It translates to CASSPRLGSSYEQYF.

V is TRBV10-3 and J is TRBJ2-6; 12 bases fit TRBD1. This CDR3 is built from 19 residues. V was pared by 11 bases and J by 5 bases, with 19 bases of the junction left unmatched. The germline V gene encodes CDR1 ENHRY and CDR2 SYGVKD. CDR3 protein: CAAKGATGTGGGRANVLTF. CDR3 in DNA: TGTGCCGCCAAGGGAGCTACCGGGACAGGGGGCGGTCGGGCCAACGTCCTGACTTTC.

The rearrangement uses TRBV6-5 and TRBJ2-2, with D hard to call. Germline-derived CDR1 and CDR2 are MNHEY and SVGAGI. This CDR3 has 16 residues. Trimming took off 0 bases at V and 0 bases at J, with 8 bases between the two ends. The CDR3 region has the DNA TGTGCCAGCAGTTACTCGTGGGCCTCGAACACCGGGGAGCTGTTTTTT. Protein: CASSYSWASNTGELFF.

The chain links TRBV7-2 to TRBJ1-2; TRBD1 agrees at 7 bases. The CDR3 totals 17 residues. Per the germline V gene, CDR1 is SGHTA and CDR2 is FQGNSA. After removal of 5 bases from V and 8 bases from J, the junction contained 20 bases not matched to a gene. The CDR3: CASSPRDSVVPLWGYTF. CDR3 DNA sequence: TGTGCCAGCAGCCCCCGGGACAGCGTCGTACCTCTATGGGGCTACACCTTC. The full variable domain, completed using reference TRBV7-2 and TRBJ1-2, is GAGVSQSPSNKVTEKGKDVELRCDPISGHTALYWYRQSLGQGLEFLIYFQGNSAPDKSGLPSDRFSAERTGGSVSTLTIQRTQQEDSAVYLCASSPRDSVVPLWGYTFGSGTRLTVV.

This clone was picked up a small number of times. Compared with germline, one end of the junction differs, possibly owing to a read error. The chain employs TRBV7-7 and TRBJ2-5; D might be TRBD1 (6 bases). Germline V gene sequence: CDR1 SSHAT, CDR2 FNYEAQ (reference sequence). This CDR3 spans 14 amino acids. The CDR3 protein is CASSLGQTQETQYF. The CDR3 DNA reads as TGTGCTAGCAGCTTAGGACAGACACAAGAGACCCAGTACTTC. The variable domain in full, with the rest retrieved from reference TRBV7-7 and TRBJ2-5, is GAGVSQSPRYKVTKRGQDVTLRCDPISSHATLYWYQQALGQGPEFLTYFNYEAQPDKSGLPSDRFSAERPEGSISTLTIQRTEQRDSAMYRCASSLGQTQETQYFGPGTRLLVL.

The CDR3 here is CASQPKPPRGMNTEAFF. CDR3 coding DNA: TGTGCCAGCCAACCTAAACCTCCGAGGGGGATGAACACTGAAGCTTTCTTT. The chain employs TRBV13 and TRBJ1-1; weak D call: TRBD1 (6 bases). With 8 bases removed from V and 0 bases from J, the gap between germline ends came to 22 bases. CDR1 is PRHDT, CDR2 FYEKMQ, per germline (reference sequence). The CDR3 totals 17 residues. Variable domain in full (rest from reference TRBV13 and TRBJ1-1): AAGVIQSPRHLIKEKRETATLKCYPIPRHDTVYWYQQGPGQDPQFLISFYEKMQSDKGSIPDRFSAQQFSDYHSELNMSSLELGDSALYFCASQPKPPRGMNTEAFFGQGTRLTVV.

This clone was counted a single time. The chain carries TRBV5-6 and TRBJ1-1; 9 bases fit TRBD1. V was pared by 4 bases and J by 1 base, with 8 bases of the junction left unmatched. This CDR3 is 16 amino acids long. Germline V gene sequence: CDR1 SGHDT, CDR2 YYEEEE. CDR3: CASSPLGQGTNTEAFF. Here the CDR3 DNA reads TGTGCCAGCAGCCCCTTGGGACAGGGAACGAACACTGAAGCTTTCTTT.

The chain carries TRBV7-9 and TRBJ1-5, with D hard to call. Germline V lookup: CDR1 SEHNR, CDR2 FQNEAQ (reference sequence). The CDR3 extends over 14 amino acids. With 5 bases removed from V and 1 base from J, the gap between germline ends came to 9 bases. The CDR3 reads CASSPSTSNQPQHF. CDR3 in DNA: TGTGCCAGCAGCCCCAGTACGAGCAATCAGCCCCAGCATTTT.

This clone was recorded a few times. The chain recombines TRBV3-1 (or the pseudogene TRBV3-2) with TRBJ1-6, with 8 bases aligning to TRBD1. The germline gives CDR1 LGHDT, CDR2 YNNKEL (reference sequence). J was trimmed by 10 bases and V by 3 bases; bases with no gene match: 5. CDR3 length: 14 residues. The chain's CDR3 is CASSHGQGSSPLHF. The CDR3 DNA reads TGTGCCAGCAGCCACGGACAGGGATCATCACCCCTCCACTTT.

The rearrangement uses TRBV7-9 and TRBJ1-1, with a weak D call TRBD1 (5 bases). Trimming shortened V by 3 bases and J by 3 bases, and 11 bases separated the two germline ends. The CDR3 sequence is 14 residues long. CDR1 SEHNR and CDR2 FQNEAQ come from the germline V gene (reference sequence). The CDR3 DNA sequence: TGTGCCAGCAGCTTGGACGGAGGGGACACTGAAGCTTTCTTT. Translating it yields CASSLDGGDTEAFF.

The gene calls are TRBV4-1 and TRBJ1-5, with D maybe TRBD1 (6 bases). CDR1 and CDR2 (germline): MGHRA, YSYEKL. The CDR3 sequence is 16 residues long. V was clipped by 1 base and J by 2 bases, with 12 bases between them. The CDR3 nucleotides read TGCGCCAGCAGCCAAGGCACAGGGTCTGGCAATCAGCCCCAGCATTTT. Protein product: CASSQGTGSGNQPQHF.

The CDR3 nucleotides read TGTGCCATCAGTGAGGGCCGAGCGGGAGGGTTCTACGAGCAGTACTTC. This gives the protein CAISEGRAGGFYEQYF. This rearrangement joins TRBV10-3 to TRBJ2-7; TRBD2 aligns across 10 bases. CDR1 is ENHRY, CDR2 SYGVKD, per germline. The ends lost 2 bases at V and 3 bases at J; junction bases unmatched: 7. The CDR3 totals 16 residues.